The clone carrying this T cell receptor (beta chain) has a handful of counts. Its antigen remains unidentified. The sample belongs to a study of early T cells in non-severe SARS-CoV-2 infection. Study as a whole: Sequencing of bulk RNA from unsorted whole blood was done, without chain pairing.

Germline CDR1 SGHAT, CDR2 FQNNGV. The CDR3 contains 15 residues. The J segment lost 0 bases and the V segment lost 5 bases, leaving 5 bases of the junction unmatched. Separate cDNA molecules each had unique molecular identifiers attached to them. From the 5' RACE reads, TCRdb called clonotypes with MiXCR, one entry per CDR3 protein. Of tens of thousands of distinct CDR3 sequences listed, 12% are singletons. Findings and caveats of the study: The VDJdb matching leaned toward anti-spike CD8 responses and overlooked private and CD4 specificities.

The sequencing used whole blood, collected at baseline. The receptor was isolated from an adult who was a healthcare worker with PCR-confirmed SARS-CoV-2 infection or an uninfected control (not recorded which). The V gene is TRBV11-2, the J gene TRBJ2-5, with 8 nucleotides matching TRBD2. The CDR3 region has the DNA TGTGCCAGCAGCCGGCCACTAGCGGACCAAGAGACCCAGTACTTC. It encodes CASSRPLADQETQYF. Combining the CDR3 with reference TRBV11-2 and TRBJ2-5 gives the whole variable domain EAGVAQSPRYKIIEKRQSVAFWCNPISGHATLYWYQQILGQGPKLLIQFQNNGVVDDSQLPKDRFSAERLKGVDSTLKIQPAKLEDSAVYLCASSRPLADQETQYFGPGTRLLVL.